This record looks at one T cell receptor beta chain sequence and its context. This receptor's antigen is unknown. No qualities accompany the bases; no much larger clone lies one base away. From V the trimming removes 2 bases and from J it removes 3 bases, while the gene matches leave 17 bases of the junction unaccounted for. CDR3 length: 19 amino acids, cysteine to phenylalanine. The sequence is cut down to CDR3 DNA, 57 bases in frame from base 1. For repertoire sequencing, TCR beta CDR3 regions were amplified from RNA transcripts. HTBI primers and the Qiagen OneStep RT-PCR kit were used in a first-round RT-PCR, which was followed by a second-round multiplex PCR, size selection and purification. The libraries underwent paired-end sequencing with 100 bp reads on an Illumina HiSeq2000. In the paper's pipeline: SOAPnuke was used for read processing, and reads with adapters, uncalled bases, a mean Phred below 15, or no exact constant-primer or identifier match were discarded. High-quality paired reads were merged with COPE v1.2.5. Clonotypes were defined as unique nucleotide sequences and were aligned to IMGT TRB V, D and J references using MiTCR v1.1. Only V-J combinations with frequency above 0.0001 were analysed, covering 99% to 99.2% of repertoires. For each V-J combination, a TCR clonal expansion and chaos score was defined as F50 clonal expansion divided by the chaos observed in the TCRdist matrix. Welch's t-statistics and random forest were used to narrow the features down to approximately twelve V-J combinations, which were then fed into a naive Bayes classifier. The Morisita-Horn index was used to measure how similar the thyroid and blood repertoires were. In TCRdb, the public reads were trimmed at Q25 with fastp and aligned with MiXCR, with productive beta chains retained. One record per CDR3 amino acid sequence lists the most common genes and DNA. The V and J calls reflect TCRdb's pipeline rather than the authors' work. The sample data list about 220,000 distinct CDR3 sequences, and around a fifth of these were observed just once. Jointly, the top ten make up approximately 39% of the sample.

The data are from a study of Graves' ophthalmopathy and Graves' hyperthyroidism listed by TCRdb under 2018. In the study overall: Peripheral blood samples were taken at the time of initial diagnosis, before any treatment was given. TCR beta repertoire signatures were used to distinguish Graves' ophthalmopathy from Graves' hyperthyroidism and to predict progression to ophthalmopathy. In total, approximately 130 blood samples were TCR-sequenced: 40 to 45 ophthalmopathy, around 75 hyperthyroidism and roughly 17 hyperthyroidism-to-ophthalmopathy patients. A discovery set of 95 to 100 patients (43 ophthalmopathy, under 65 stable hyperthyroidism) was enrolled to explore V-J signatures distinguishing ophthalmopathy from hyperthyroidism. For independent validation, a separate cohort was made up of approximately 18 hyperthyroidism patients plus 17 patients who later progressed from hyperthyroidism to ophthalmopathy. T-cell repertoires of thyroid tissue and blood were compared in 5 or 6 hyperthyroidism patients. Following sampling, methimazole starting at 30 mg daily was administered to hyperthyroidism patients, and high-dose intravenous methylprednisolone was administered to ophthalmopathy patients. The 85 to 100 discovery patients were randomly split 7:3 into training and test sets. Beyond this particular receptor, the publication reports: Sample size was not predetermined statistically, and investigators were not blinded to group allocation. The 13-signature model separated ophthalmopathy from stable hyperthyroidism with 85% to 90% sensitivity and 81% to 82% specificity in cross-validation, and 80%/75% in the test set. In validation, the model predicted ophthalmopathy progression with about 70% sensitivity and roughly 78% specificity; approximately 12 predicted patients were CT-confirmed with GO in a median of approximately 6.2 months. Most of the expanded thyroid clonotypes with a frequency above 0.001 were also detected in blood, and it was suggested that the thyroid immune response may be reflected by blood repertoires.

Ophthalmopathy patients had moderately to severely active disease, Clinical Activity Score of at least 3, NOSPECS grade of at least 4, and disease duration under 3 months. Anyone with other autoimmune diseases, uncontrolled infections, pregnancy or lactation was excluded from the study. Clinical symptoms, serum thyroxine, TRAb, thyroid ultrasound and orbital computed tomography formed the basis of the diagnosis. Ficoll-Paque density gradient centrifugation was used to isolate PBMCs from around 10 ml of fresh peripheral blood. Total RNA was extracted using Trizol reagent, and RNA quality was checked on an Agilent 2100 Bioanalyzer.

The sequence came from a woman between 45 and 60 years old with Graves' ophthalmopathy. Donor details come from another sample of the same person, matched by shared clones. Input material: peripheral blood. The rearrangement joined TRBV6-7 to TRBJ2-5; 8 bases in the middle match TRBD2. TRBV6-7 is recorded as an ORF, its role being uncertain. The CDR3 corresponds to CASSYLEALTSGGEETQYF. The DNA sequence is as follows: TGTGCCAGCAGTTACCTCGAAGCCCTAACTAGCGGAGGCGAAGAGACCCAGTACTTC.